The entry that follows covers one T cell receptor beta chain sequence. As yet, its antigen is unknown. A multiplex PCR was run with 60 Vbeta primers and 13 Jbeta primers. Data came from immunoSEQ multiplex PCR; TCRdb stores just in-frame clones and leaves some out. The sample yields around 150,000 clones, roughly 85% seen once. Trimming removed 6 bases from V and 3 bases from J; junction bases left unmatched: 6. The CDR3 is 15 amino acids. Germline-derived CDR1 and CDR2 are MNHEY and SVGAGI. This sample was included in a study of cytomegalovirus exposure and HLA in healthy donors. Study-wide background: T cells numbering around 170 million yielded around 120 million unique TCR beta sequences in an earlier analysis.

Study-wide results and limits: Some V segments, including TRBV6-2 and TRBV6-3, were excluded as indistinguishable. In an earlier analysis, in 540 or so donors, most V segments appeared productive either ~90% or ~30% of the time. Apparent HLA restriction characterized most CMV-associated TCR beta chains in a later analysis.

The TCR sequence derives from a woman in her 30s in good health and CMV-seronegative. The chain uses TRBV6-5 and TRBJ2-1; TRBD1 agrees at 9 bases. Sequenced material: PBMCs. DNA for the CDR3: TGTGCCAGCAGCACGACAGGGGGAAACTACAATGAGCAGTTCTTC. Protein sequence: CASSTTGGNYNEQFF.